Sequencing of this T cell receptor beta chain was carried out in a study of cytomegalovirus exposure and HLA in healthy donors. As for the study in general: Earlier, 100 million or so unique TCR beta sequences were recovered from roughly 180 million T cells by an analysis.

This clone was picked up a small number of times. The CDR3 is 13 amino acids. Nominally healthy donors provided the samples, though records likely missed some immune exposures. Researchers ran the PCR with 60 Vbeta and 13 Jbeta primers. TCRdb keeps only in-frame clones here, not all; method: immunoSEQ multiplex PCR. The sample records about 96,000 clones, around 74% being singletons. The TCR comes from a female donor in good health and CMV-seropositive. Input material: PBMCs. The chain uses TRBV21-1 and TRBJ2-1; the table gives TRBD1 as D, unverified against the DNA. TRBV21-1 constitutes a pseudogene. DNA for the CDR3: TGTGCCAGCAGCAAAGCCAGGGTAAATGAGCAGTTCTTC. Translating gives CASSKARVNEQFF.